This T cell receptor beta chain was captured in a study of cytomegalovirus exposure and HLA in healthy donors (dated by TCRdb to 2016 to 2017). For context, the study as a whole: An earlier analysis of 587 of the donors reported 276 Gb of sequence data and around 100 million unique TCR beta sequences obtained from around 190 million T cells. An early release that covered some 630 HLA-typed donors contained about 300 gigabases of sequencing data and tens of millions of unique TCR sequences. Of the 398 genotyped donors, 75% to 85% were placed in the genetic ancestry cluster associated with self-reported Caucasian donors. The study aimed to test whether signatures of past pathogen exposure could be identified by cataloging public T cell receptors. The T cell repertoires of several hundred subjects were profiled by immunosequencing and related to cytomegalovirus serostatus. Along with the approximately 620-subject first cohort, a separate validation cohort of over a hundred different subjects was used. The study combined high-throughput TCR immunosequencing, statistical association of individual TCRs with disease status, and machine learning to predict cytomegalovirus infection status. A later analysis re-analyzed previously published TCR beta repertoires from 550 to 700 donors and added high-resolution HLA genotyping to study TCR occurrence patterns. In the later analysis, no new phenotypic data were used to find candidate immune exposures; instead, reliance was placed on TCR beta sequences and their occurrence across donors. To decide whether each TCR beta V gene segment behaved as functional or pseudogenic, an earlier analysis of several hundred of the donors relied on high-throughput TCR beta sequencing. Alongside the repertoire data, information on donor age, sex, ethnicity and CMV serostatus was compiled. In a later genetic analysis, genome-wide SNP genotypes for about three fifths of the 666 donors were used, and that subset was treated as a discovery cohort. All discovery cohort repertoires had been generated using a single sequencing platform. HLA typing included class I and class II loci at four-digit resolution. The number of typed donors differed by locus: about 620-630 for A, B, C, DRB1 and DQB1; some 500 for DQA1; around 580 for DPA1; and approximately 450 for DPB1. A handful of DR-DQ haplotypes were handled as single units for association and clustering because linkage in the cohort was strong. Among about 370 genotyped donors of the cohort, an average of around 250,000 unique TCR beta nucleotide sequences was sequenced per donor, of which about 19% were non-productive.

Libraries were built with the immunoSEQ multiplex PCR assay. The multiplex PCR relied on a mix of 60 forward primers for TCR Vbeta segments and 13 reverse primers for TCR Jbeta segments. The CDR3 region of rearranged TCR beta genes was amplified from genomic DNA with a multiplex PCR assay. The Illumina HiSeq System was used to sequence the amplified TCR beta libraries as 87-base-pair reads. Per the original workflow: A later analysis tallied 75 million to 85 million unique TCR beta chains across the 666 repertoires, and approximately 9.9 million of those chains were shared by two or more donors. To remove PCR and sequencing errors, raw reads were error-corrected and collapsed into unique sequences using a nearest-neighbor algorithm that merged closely related sequences. V, D and J gene segments were assigned by aligning CDR3 sequences to IMGT reference sequences. For a sequence to be retained, at least a six-nucleotide match to both a V gene segment and a J gene segment was required. A rearrangement counted as productive if the CDR3 had no stop codons and remained in frame with V and J, and every other rearrangement counted as non-productive. CDR3 was defined by IMGT convention, running from the second conserved V-encoded cysteine to the conserved J-encoded phenylalanine. The earlier analysis of fewer than 750 of the donors excluded sequences that lacked an unambiguous match to a single V gene segment. An earlier analysis of 450 to 650 of the donors called V segments functional above 56.7% productive rearrangements and segregating when the between-donor standard deviation exceeded 5%. A statistical classification framework was built for diagnosing cytomegalovirus status from the catalog of TCR beta chain sequences. In a later analysis, TCR nucleotide sequences were compared against IMGT/GENE-DB human TR gene sequences so that V and J genes could be assigned. In a later analysis, CDR3 sequences and most-parsimonious VDJ recombination scenarios were assigned using the TCRdist pipeline. A later analysis defined each TCR beta chain by its CDR3 amino acid sequence plus V-gene family, and excluded reads lacking a unique V-gene family. To address suspected cross-contamination and a sequencing artifact, a later analysis removed under 600 highly shared, low-generation-probability nucleotide sequences. In a later analysis, a clonal expansion index was calculated for each public chain from normalized within-repertoire ranks of inferred template counts. Generation probabilities in a later analysis came from a VDJ recombination model fitted to out-of-frame rearrangements, and those results were checked against IGoR. A later analysis scored TCR-TCR, TCR-HLA and TCR-CMV co-occurrence with hypergeometric tests, applying a repertoire-size bias correction to TCR pairs. False discovery rates were estimated in a later analysis by permuting HLA or CMV assignments 20 times. In a later analysis, co-occurring TCRs were grouped using DBSCAN, with TCRdist sequence similarity added in when clustering inside HLA-allele-positive subsets. Repertoires with fewer than 30,000 or more than 120,000 public chains, plus five repertoires with anomalous nucleotide sharing, were excluded from co-occurrence clustering. The clones in this table, taken by TCRdb from immuneACCESS, are in-frame only. Not every clone is retained; where verified, under half of the shortfall comes from an unresolved V gene, and the cause of the rest is unknown. From that table come the V and J calls and clone size; the DNA was used to work out D and trimming. Within this sample are around 64,000 clones, with roughly 68% of them counted one time only. The leading ten clones occupy about 2.9% of the sample.

In the case of this clone: Its antigen remains undetermined. No qualities accompany the bases; no much larger clone lies one base away.

The cohort consisted of 600 or so healthy bone marrow donors. At the time of sampling, every cohort member was nominally healthy, though immune exposures that went unrecorded were likely present. The donor was CMV seronegative and was included in the group of a few hundred seronegative cohort members. Every donor gave a peripheral blood sample, and the peripheral blood mononuclear cells from that sample were used for TCR beta sequencing. Genomic DNA was extracted from the blood cell samples with the Qiagen DNeasy Blood Extraction Kit. V and J lose 6 bases and 0 bases, and a span of 12 bases separates them. The CDR3 runs 15 residues from the cysteine to the phenylalanine. The only DNA kept is the CDR3, 45 bases in frame from the first base. Looking up the germline V gene (reference sequence) yields CDR1 MNHNY and CDR2 SVGAGI. The research as a whole found: In the study, around 160 TCR beta chains were listed as associated with cytomegalovirus. A cluster of highly shared sequence variants was judged likely to be a technical artifact of the sequencing pipeline. HLA typing was unavailable for some donors at each locus, so association tests used only the typed subset. A later genetic analysis associated a missense DCLRE1C variant with V-gene and J-gene trimming of TCR beta chains, and an independent cohort replicated the association. A further reported finding was that TCR beta sequences accurately predicted the HLA-A and HLA-B alleles for most subjects in the first cohort. Compared with the roughly 710-donor mean, donors in an Asian-associated ancestry cluster had fewer N-insertions in productive TCRs, according to a later genetic analysis. Specific HLA alleles were associated with around 18,000 TCR beta sequences at a false discovery rate of 0.05 in a later analysis. In vitro tests confirmed that three of the cytomegalovirus-associated TCR beta chains recognize cytomegalovirus antigens. CMV serostatus was the only immune exposure information available for the cohort. According to the authors, the approach could potentially be generalized to other disease states and immunological phenotypes. Strong co-occurrence of HLA alleles, especially DR and DQ, made assigning TCR associations to individual alleles difficult. Presence/absence analyses assumed roughly uniform sequencing depth across donors, an assumption that may not hold. According to a later analysis, TCR association rates differed among HLA loci, with DRB1 alleles showing the most associated TCRs and HLA-C alleles showing the fewest. In a later analysis, several top co-occurrence clusters were reported to appear linked to parvovirus B19, influenza, CMV and Epstein-Barr virus. Because counts were too low, some 16 rarely observed V segments, including chromosome 9 orphons, were excluded from the earlier analysis of 587 of the donors. Linkage disequilibrium might explain the correlated functional status among segregating V segments, but an unknown experimental factor could not be ruled out. An earlier analysis of several hundred of the donors showed that most TCR beta V segments appeared in productive rearrangements either about 87% or about 30% of the time, which broadly matched IMGT annotations. This cohort had only TCR beta chains sequenced, and the lack of alpha or paired-chain data limited which features could be detected. While some public TCRs were present in many individuals, most TCR sequences turned up only very rarely across donors. According to a later analysis, most CMV-associated TCR beta chains appeared to be HLA-restricted, and the HLA associations seemed to be driven largely by CMV exposure. Some IMGT-functional V segments, including TRBV6-2 and TRBV6-3, could not be distinguished by the 87-base-pair reads and were therefore excluded. In a later analysis, HLA-associated TCR beta chains showed more clonal expansion and lower generation probabilities than non-associated chains that were equally common. In both the original and validation cohorts, the classifier was reported to diagnose cytomegalovirus status with high specificity and sensitivity.

This TCR was recovered from a woman in her forties or fifties in good health and CMV-seronegative. Recombination connected TRBV6-6 to TRBJ1-3; the D gene lacks a confident call. The source material was PBMCs. The CDR3 protein sequence reads: CASSSQSLSGNTIYF. In nucleotides, the sequence is TGTGCCAGCAGCTCACAGAGCCTCTCTGGAAACACCATATATTTT.